This T cell receptor (beta chain) was captured in a study of blood T cell repertoires in COVID-19. Study summary: Samples of COVID-19 (acute and convalescent) were obtained from the United States, Italy and Spain. T cells, B-cell-depleted T cells, or PBMCs provided the cDNA or gDNA that served as material.

Authors' processing steps: For nucleated cells, counts were estimated from reference gene primer amplification. Produced via immunoSEQ multiplex PCR; TCRdb's table is partial and in-frame only. The DNA gave D and trimming, while V, J and clone size come from that table. The data contain roughly 250,000 clones, about 80% of them seen just once; the ten biggest clones take up 4.9%. CDR1 is MNHEY and CDR2 is SVGEGT in the germline V gene. This CDR3 spans 16 amino acids. With V trimmed by 0 bases and J by 1 base, 5 bases remained unmatched. This TCR derives from an elderly woman with active or convalescent COVID-19. Sequences were obtained from peripheral blood. V usage is TRBV6-2 or TRBV6-3 and J usage is TRBJ2-7; 8 nucleotides align to TRBD1. DNA of the CDR3: TGTGCCAGCAGTTACTCTGGCAGGGGGCTGTCCTACGAGCAGTACTTC. It codes for CASSYSGRGLSYEQYF.